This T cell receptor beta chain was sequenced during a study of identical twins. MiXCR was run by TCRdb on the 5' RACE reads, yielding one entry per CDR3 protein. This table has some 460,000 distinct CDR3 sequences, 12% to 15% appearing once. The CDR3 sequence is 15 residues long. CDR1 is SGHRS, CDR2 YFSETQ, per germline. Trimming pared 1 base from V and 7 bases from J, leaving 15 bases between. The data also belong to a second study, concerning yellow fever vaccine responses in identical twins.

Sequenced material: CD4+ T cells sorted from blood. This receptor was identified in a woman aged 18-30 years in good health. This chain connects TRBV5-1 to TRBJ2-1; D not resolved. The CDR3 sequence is CASSLRGQVANEQFF. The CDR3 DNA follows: TGCGCCAGCAGCTTGAGAGGTCAGGTTGCGAATGAGCAGTTCTTC.